This is a list of T cell receptor beta chains from one sample in a study of T cell responses to AZD1222 COVID-19 vaccine. Profiled with immunoSEQ multiplex PCR; TCRdb holds only in-frame clones, not every one. The table lists approximately 130,000 clones, roughly 86% of them singletons, with about 2.9% in the top ten. Here the sequenced sample was peripheral blood, taken 28 days after the second AZD1222 dose. The receptors derive from an adult who received the AZD1222 COVID-19 vaccine. CDR3s include the opening cysteine and the closing phenylalanine or tryptophan. A D gene is named only where the DNA matches it firmly. Clone size, where shown, is once, few, many, or a class for clones that have expanded.

abundance: NA; j_gene: TRBJ2-1; d_gene: NA; v_gene: TRBV30; CDR3aa: CAWSAEENEQFF; CDR3nt: TGTGCCTGGAGTGCGGAAGAGAATGAGCAGTTCTTC
abundance: NA; j_gene: TRBJ1-3; d_gene: NA; v_gene: TRBV4-2; CDR3aa: CASSQVSPGGSGNTIYF; CDR3nt: TGTGCCAGCAGCCAAGTCAGCCCGGGCGGATCTGGAAACACCATATATTTT
abundance: NA; j_gene: TRBJ1-2; d_gene: NA; v_gene: TRBV7-9; CDR3aa: CASSLELDTVGYTF; CDR3nt: TGTGCCAGCAGCCTAGAGTTGGACACGGTTGGCTACACCTTC
abundance: NA; j_gene: TRBJ1-5; d_gene: NA; v_gene: TRBV3-1/TRBV3-2; CDR3aa: CASSQYGQPQHF; CDR3nt: TGTGCCAGCAGCCAATACGGGCAGCCCCAGCATTTT
abundance: NA; j_gene: TRBJ1-4; d_gene: NA; v_gene: TRBV7-2; CDR3aa: CASSPPGGVGEKLFF; CDR3nt: TGTGCCAGCAGCCCCCCGGGAGGGGTGGGTGAAAAACTGTTTTTT
abundance: once; j_gene: TRBJ1-5; d_gene: NA; v_gene: TRBV30; CDR3aa: CAWSGGNNQPQHF; CDR3nt: TGTGCCTGGAGTGGCGGCAACAATCAGCCCCAGCATTTT
abundance: NA; j_gene: TRBJ2-1; d_gene: NA; v_gene: TRBV3-1/TRBV3-2; CDR3aa: CASSQAVTTHYNEQFF; CDR3nt: TGTGCCAGCAGCCAAGCTGTGACTACTCACTACAATGAGCAGTTCTTC
abundance: NA; j_gene: TRBJ2-3; d_gene: TRBD2; v_gene: TRBV6-2/TRBV6-3; CDR3aa: CASSYSLAGPDTQYF; CDR3nt: TGTGCCAGCAGTTACTCTCTAGCGGGGCCAGATACGCAGTATTTT
abundance: few; j_gene: TRBJ1-1; d_gene: NA; v_gene: TRBV11-3; CDR3aa: CASSSGIEAFF; CDR3nt: TGTGCCAGCAGCTCCGGGATTGAAGCTTTCTTT
abundance: NA; j_gene: TRBJ1-2; d_gene: TRBD1; v_gene: TRBV4-1; CDR3aa: CASSQVPGQAYGYTF; CDR3nt: TGCGCCAGCAGCCAAGTCCCCGGACAGGCCTATGGCTACACCTTC
abundance: NA; j_gene: TRBJ1-2; d_gene: TRBD1; v_gene: TRBV7-2; CDR3aa: CASSLETGRYGYTF; CDR3nt: TGTGCCAGCAGCTTAGAGACAGGGCGCTATGGCTACACCTTC
abundance: NA; j_gene: TRBJ2-7; d_gene: TRBD2; v_gene: TRBV27; CDR3aa: CASFRTSGEHEQYF; CDR3nt: TGTGCCAGCTTCCGGACTAGCGGGGAACACGAGCAGTACTTC
abundance: NA; j_gene: TRBJ2-1; d_gene: NA; v_gene: TRBV5-4; CDR3aa: CASSLWTNEQFF; CDR3nt: TGTGCCAGCAGCTTGTGGACTAATGAGCAGTTCTTC
abundance: NA; j_gene: TRBJ2-1; d_gene: NA; v_gene: TRBV4-3; CDR3aa: CASSQDVGGSYNEQFF; CDR3nt: TGCGCCAGCAGCCAAGACGTCGGGGGCTCCTACAATGAGCAGTTCTTC
abundance: NA; j_gene: TRBJ2-2; d_gene: NA; v_gene: TRBV2; CDR3aa: CASSRDRRNTGELFF; CDR3nt: TGTGCCAGCAGTCGAGACAGGAGGAACACCGGGGAGCTGTTTTTT
abundance: NA; j_gene: TRBJ1-6; d_gene: NA; v_gene: TRBV9; CDR3aa: CASSSNGQGNSPLHF; CDR3nt: TGTGCCAGCAGCTCAAACGGGCAGGGGAATTCACCCCTCCACTTT
abundance: NA; j_gene: TRBJ1-4; d_gene: NA; v_gene: TRBV29-1; CDR3aa: CSAEGQGRQKLFF; CDR3nt: TGCAGCGCTGAGGGGCAGGGCAGACAAAAACTGTTTTTT
abundance: once; j_gene: TRBJ2-7; d_gene: TRBD2; v_gene: TRBV5-1; CDR3aa: CASSSTSGEMGEQYF; CDR3nt: TGCGCCAGCAGCTCGACTAGCGGGGAGATGGGCGAGCAGTACTTC
abundance: NA; j_gene: TRBJ2-7; d_gene: TRBD1; v_gene: TRBV7-6; CDR3aa: CASSFELRDSSYEQYF; CDR3nt: TGTGCCAGCAGCTTTGAGCTGAGGGACAGCTCCTACGAGCAGTACTTC
abundance: NA; j_gene: TRBJ1-2; d_gene: NA; v_gene: TRBV2; CDR3aa: CASSGAVNYGYTF; CDR3nt: TGTGCCAGCAGTGGGGCGGTGAACTATGGCTACACCTTC
abundance: NA; j_gene: TRBJ1-1; d_gene: TRBD1; v_gene: TRBV9; CDR3aa: CASSLRQGFNTEAFF; CDR3nt: TGTGCCAGCAGCCTACGACAGGGTTTTAACACTGAAGCTTTCTTT
abundance: NA; j_gene: TRBJ2-7; d_gene: TRBD1; v_gene: TRBV5-5; CDR3aa: CASTLDGQGRSLQYF; CDR3nt: TGTGCCAGCACCCTTGATGGACAGGGACGTAGTTTGCAGTACTTC
abundance: NA; j_gene: TRBJ1-2; d_gene: TRBD1; v_gene: TRBV30; CDR3aa: CAWSQQGRVGYTF; CDR3nt: TGTGCCTGGAGTCAACAGGGGCGGGTGGGCTACACCTTC
abundance: NA; j_gene: TRBJ2-1; d_gene: TRBD1; v_gene: TRBV3-1/TRBV3-2; CDR3aa: CASSQWTGVYNEQFF; CDR3nt: TGTGCCAGCAGCCAATGGACAGGGGTGTACAATGAGCAGTTCTTC
abundance: NA; j_gene: TRBJ1-6; d_gene: TRBD1; v_gene: TRBV5-5; CDR3aa: CASSHWDSNSPLHF; CDR3nt: TGTGCCAGCAGCCACTGGGACAGCAATTCACCCCTCCACTTT
abundance: NA; j_gene: TRBJ1-5; d_gene: NA; v_gene: TRBV11-2; CDR3aa: CASSQGSDQPQHF; CDR3nt: TGTGCCAGCAGCCAGGGTAGCGATCAGCCCCAGCATTTT
abundance: NA; j_gene: TRBJ1-2; d_gene: NA; v_gene: TRBV6-4; CDR3aa: CASSEDSGLCYGYTF; CDR3nt: TGTGCCAGCAGTGAAGACAGTGGCCTTTGCTATGGCTACACCTTC
abundance: NA; j_gene: TRBJ1-2; d_gene: NA; v_gene: TRBV11-2; CDR3aa: CASSLSLLAAVGYGYTF; CDR3nt: TGTGCCAGCAGCTTAAGTTTATTGGCCGCCGTGGGCTATGGCTACACCTTC
abundance: NA; j_gene: TRBJ1-1; d_gene: NA; v_gene: TRBV4-3; CDR3aa: CASSQRGQRGIEAFF; CDR3nt: TGCGCCAGCAGCCAAAGGGGCCAGCGGGGAATTGAAGCTTTCTTT